The clone carrying this T cell receptor beta chain was seen a few times. Its antigen is still unknown. The data were obtained in a study of cytomegalovirus exposure and HLA in healthy donors. Study-level points and caveats: Later on, a genetic analysis was performed. It linked a missense variant in DCLRE1C with V- and J-gene trimming of TCR beta. Associated with cytomegalovirus, according to the listing, were 150 to 200 TCR beta chains. Segments of the TCR beta V type were, in most cases, productive about 87% or about 30% of the time in an earlier analysis.

CDR3 length: 17 residues. The germline V gene encodes CDR1 MDHEN and CDR2 SYDVKM. Losses at the gene ends were 6 bases for V and 0 bases for J; bases not matched to a gene: 10. The PCR used 60 Vbeta and 13 Jbeta primers. TCRdb's copy holds only in-frame clones and misses some; the assay was immunoSEQ multiplex PCR. Here the sample spans about 190,000 clones, around 73% being singletons. The sample comprised PBMCs. V usage is TRBV28 and J usage is TRBJ1-3; 8 positions agree with TRBD1. The origin of this receptor is a woman between 25 and 40 years old in good health and CMV-seropositive. As DNA, the CDR3 is TGTGCCAGCAGCCCTCCGGGACAGGTACCCTCTGGAAACACCATATATTTT. Translating it yields CASSPPGQVPSGNTIYF.